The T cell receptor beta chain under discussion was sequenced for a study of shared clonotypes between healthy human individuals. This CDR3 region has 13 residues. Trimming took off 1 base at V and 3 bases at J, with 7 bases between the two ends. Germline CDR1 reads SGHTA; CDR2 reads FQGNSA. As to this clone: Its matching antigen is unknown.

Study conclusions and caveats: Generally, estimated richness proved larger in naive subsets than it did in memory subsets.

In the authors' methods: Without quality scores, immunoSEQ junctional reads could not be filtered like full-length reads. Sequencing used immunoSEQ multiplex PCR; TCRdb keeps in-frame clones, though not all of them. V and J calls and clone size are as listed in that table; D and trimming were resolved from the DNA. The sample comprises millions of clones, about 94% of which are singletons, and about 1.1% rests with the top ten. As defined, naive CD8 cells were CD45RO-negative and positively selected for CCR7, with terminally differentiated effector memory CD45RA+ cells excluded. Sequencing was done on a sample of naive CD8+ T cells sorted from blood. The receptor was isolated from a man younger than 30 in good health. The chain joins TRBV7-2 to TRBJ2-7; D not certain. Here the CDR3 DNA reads TGTGCCAGCAGCTTAGAGGTCGACTACGAGCAGTACTTC. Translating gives CASSLEVDYEQYF.